The text below deals with one T cell receptor (beta chain). This clone showed up just once. Its antigen remains unidentified. No much larger clonotype is one base removed from it; base qualities were not supplied. The data stem from a study of blood T cell repertoires in COVID-19 (dated by TCRdb to the early 2020s). As for the study more broadly: The collaborator samples originated in the United States, Italy and Spain and spanned the acute and convalescent phases of COVID-19. The prospective study material was composed of cDNA or gDNA derived from T cells, B-cell-depleted T cells, or PBMCs. Subjects who had been exposed to COVID-19, were actively infected with it, or had recovered from it provided the deeply sampled blood TCRbeta repertoires that made up the dataset. The repertoires were released in a freely available public database intended as a resource for research on the immune response to SARS-CoV-2. The samples were drawn from the first 160 participants of the ongoing ImmuneRACE study and from 950 to 1,500 subjects provided by 6 global collaborators. The sample metadata nearly always contained a de-identified subject ID, COVID-19 status, age in years and sex. Where available, HLA class I and class II types were taken from metadata supplied by the sample provider and were not determined by assay-based typing.

The immunoSEQ Assay, a bias-controlled multiplex PCR, was used to amplify TCRbeta CDR3 regions from genomic DNA. The paper's data handling went like this. The number of nucleated cells in each sample was estimated by amplification of reference gene primers within the assay. Sequence reads were collapsed and filtered to measure the absolute abundance of every unique TCRbeta CDR3 rearrangement. For each sample, productive Simpson clonality was calculated as the square root of Simpson's diversity index across productive rearrangements. TCRdb obtained this table from immuneACCESS and retained in-frame rearrangements with V and J assigned. These tables miss some clones; where compared with another copy, unresolved V genes account for less than half of the shortfall, and the remainder is unexplained. V and J calls plus clone size are reproduced from that table; the DNA served to infer D and trimming. The sample yields about 210,000 clones; 84% were counted once. The top ten constitute about 10% of the sample.

Whole blood was collected in K2EDTA tubes by collaborating institutions according to the institutions' own protocols. For TCRbeta analysis, collaborator samples were shipped as frozen whole blood, as isolated PBMCs, or as DNA extracted from either sample type. The cysteine opens and the phenylalanine closes a CDR3 of 15 amino acids. Only CDR3 DNA is held: 45 bases, read in frame from base 1. V gives up 7 bases and J gives up 4 bases, and the segment between their germline ends measures 19 bases. From the germline V gene, CDR1 is SGHRS and CDR2 is YFSETQ. Study-wide findings and limitations: The amount of clinical and demographic metadata varied by source and participant and was provided uncurated.

The sample comprised peripheral blood. This sequence was found in a man aged 45-65 years with active or convalescent COVID-19. Recombination linked TRBV5-1 to TRBJ2-3; confidence is insufficient to name the D gene. The CDR3 here reads CASRESRFPPDTQYF. The nucleotide sequence is TGCGCCAGCCGAGAATCGCGATTCCCCCCAGATACGCAGTATTTT.